The rows below give T cell receptor beta chains drawn from one sample of a study of CD8 T cells in ankylosing spondylitis. TCRdb reprocessed the 5' RACE reads via MiXCR and lists one record per CDR3 protein. The sample carries roughly 700,000 distinct CDR3 sequences, roughly 19% recorded once. Sequenced input: blood, either unsorted or a sorted T cell fraction (not recorded which). The receptors were gathered from a male donor with ankylosing spondylitis. Both conserved end residues are part of each CDR3. A D gene is named only where the DNA matches it firmly. Clone size is not always given. Where it is, it says once, few, many or a class for expanded clones.

>TRBJ2-1|TRBV12-3/TRBV12-4|few|TRBD1
CASSLETGGGYNEQFF
TGTGCCAGCAGTTTAGAGACAGGGGGAGGCTACAATGAGCAGTTCTTC
>TRBJ2-1|TRBV12-3/TRBV12-4|few|TRBD2
CASSFSGRAYEQFF
TGTGCCAGCAGTTTTAGCGGGAGGGCCTATGAGCAGTTCTTC
>TRBJ1-2|TRBV5-6|-|TRBD1
CASSQRQGRGYTF
TGTGCCAGCAGCCAGCGACAGGGGCGCGGCTACACCTTC
>TRBJ2-7|TRBV12-3/TRBV12-4|many|-
CASSPSGLLTYEQYF
TGTGCCAGCAGTCCGTCGGGCCTCCTTACCTACGAGCAGTACTTC
>TRBJ1-1|TRBV30|many|-
CACRRDINTEAFF
TGTGCCTGCCGCCGGGATATAAACACTGAAGCTTTCTTT
>TRBJ2-7|TRBV20-1|-|-
CSATDRAGVNYEQYF
TGCAGTGCCACTGACCGAGCTGGAGTTAACTACGAGCAGTACTTC
>TRBJ2-3|TRBV30|few|-
CAWSGEWTDTQYF
TGTGCCTGGAGCGGAGAGTGGACAGATACGCAGTATTTT
>TRBJ2-3|TRBV3-1|few|-
CASSQVGGRLDTQYF
TGTGCCAGCAGCCAAGTGGGGGGGCGTCTAGATACGCAGTATTTT
>TRBJ2-5|TRBV15|few|TRBD2
CATSRVTSGETQYF
TGTGCCACCAGCAGAGTAACTAGCGGGGAGACCCAGTACTTC
>TRBJ1-1|TRBV5-6|few|TRBD1
CASSQKGQRNTEAFF
TGTGCCAGCAGCCAGAAGGGACAGAGGAACACTGAAGCTTTCTTT
>TRBJ2-3|TRBV12-3/TRBV12-4|few|-
CASSPPITDTQYF
TGTGCCAGCAGCCCCCCGATCACAGATACGCAGTATTTT
>TRBJ2-5|TRBV9|-|TRBD2
CASSPNPPSGRRQETQYF
TGTGCCAGCAGCCCTAACCCACCTAGCGGGAGGAGGCAAGAGACCCAGTACTTC
>TRBJ2-3|TRBV9|-|TRBD2
CASSPRTSERTDTQYF
TGTGCCAGCAGCCCTCGGACTAGCGAGCGCACAGATACGCAGTATTTT
>TRBJ2-1|TRBV5-6|few|-
CASSSSLLNSYNEQFF
TGTGCCAGCAGCTCGTCCTTACTAAACTCCTACAATGAGCAGTTCTTC
>TRBJ2-1|TRBV20-1|-|-
CSAPYRFDEQFF
TGCAGTGCCCCCTATCGCTTCGATGAGCAGTTCTTC
>TRBJ2-7|TRBV27|-|-
CASSFSRANEQYF
TGTGCCAGCAGTTTCAGCAGGGCCAACGAGCAGTACTTC
>TRBJ2-1|TRBV6-5|many|-
CASSYLGNEQFF
TGTGCCAGCAGTTACTTGGGGAATGAGCAGTTCTTC
>TRBJ2-5|TRBV4-2|-|TRBD2
CASSHQTSLAGVETQYF
TGTGCCAGCAGCCACCAGACCTCACTAGCGGGAGTGGAGACCCAGTACTTC
>TRBJ1-4|TRBV4-1|-|-
CASSQDAGTTNEKLFF
TGCGCCAGCAGCCAAGATGCGGGTACAACTAATGAAAAACTGTTTTTT
>TRBJ2-5|TRBV30|many|-
CSIGEETQYF
TGTTCAATTGGAGAAGAGACCCAGTACTTC
>TRBJ1-6|TRBV12-3/TRBV12-4|-|-
CASSFYRDNSPLHF
TGTGCCAGCAGTTTTTACAGGGATAACTCACCCCTCCACTTT
>TRBJ1-2|TRBV7-8|many|TRBD1
CASSLADRGLGYTF
TGTGCCAGCAGCTTAGCCGACAGGGGGCTCGGCTACACCTTC
>TRBJ2-1|TRBV10-3|many|TRBD2
CAISEPGLGRNEQFF
TGTGCCATCAGTGAACCGGGACTAGGAAGGAATGAGCAGTTCTTC
>TRBJ2-7|TRBV20-1|-|TRBD1
CSARGTGNHEQYF
TGCAGTGCTAGGGGGACAGGCAACCACGAGCAGTACTTC
>TRBJ2-7|TRBV12-3/TRBV12-4|once|TRBD1
CASRPGQVEVEQYF
TGTGCCAGCAGGCCGGGACAGGTGGAGGTCGAGCAGTACTTC
>TRBJ1-4|TRBV12-3/TRBV12-4|many|-
CASSLTRGNEKLFF
TGTGCCAGCAGTCTCACGCGGGGGAATGAAAAACTGTTTTTT
>TRBJ1-1|TRBV7-6|-|-
CASSARGRGAGTDTEAFF
TGTGCCAGCAGCGCTAGGGGCCGGGGGGCGGGGACGGACACTGAAGCTTTCTTT
>TRBJ2-3|TRBV10-3|few|-
CAISSRAGLYSDTQYF
TGTGCCATCAGTTCCAGGGCAGGGTTGTATTCAGATACGCAGTATTTT
>TRBJ2-3|TRBV4-3|-|-
CASSQEAGAHGDTQYF
TGCGCCAGCAGCCAAGAGGCAGGGGCCCATGGGGATACGCAGTATTTT
>TRBJ1-6|TRBV3-1|-|TRBD1
CASSHGQGDSPLHF
TGTGCCAGCAGCCACGGACAGGGTGATTCACCCCTCCACTTT
>TRBJ2-7|TRBV11-2|-|TRBD2
CASKNSGGSYEQYF
TGTGCCAGCAAAAATAGCGGGGGCTCCTACGAGCAGTACTTC
>TRBJ1-3|TRBV29-1|-|TRBD1
CSASETGLGNTIYF
TGCAGCGCGTCAGAGACAGGGCTGGGAAACACCATATATTTT
>TRBJ2-3|TRBV27|-|-
CASSLLLGVVGPDTQYF
TGTGCCAGCAGTTTATTGTTGGGGGTCGTTGGCCCAGATACGCAGTATTTT
>TRBJ1-2|TRBV28|few|-
CASSYPTANYGYTF
TGTGCCAGCAGTTACCCGACAGCTAACTATGGCTACACCTTC
>TRBJ2-2|TRBV30|few|-
CAWSVGGTGELFF
TGTGCCTGGAGTGTAGGTGGGACCGGGGAGCTGTTTTTT
>TRBJ2-1|TRBV7-3|many|-
CASSIGVGEQFF
TGTGCCAGCAGCATTGGGGTGGGTGAGCAGTTCTTC
>TRBJ2-7|TRBV20-1|few|-
CSASVGNYEQYF
TGCAGTGCTTCGGTCGGAAACTACGAGCAGTACTTC
>TRBJ1-1|TRBV28|-|-
CASMGGGHGESEAFF
TGTGCCAGCATGGGGGGGGGACATGGGGAATCAGAAGCTTTCTTT
>TRBJ2-1|TRBV7-2|-|-
CASSLGLGPNEQFF
TGTGCCAGCAGCTTAGGTCTAGGGCCCAATGAGCAGTTCTTC
>TRBJ2-1|TRBV5-1|-|-
CASSSTGSANEQFF
TGCGCCAGCAGCTCGACTGGATCGGCGAATGAGCAGTTCTTC
>TRBJ1-1|TRBV5-1|-|TRBD1
CASSLRSGTGLNTEAFF
TGCGCCAGCAGCTTGAGGTCGGGGACAGGGCTGAACACTGAAGCTTTCTTT
>TRBJ2-7|TRBV20-1|-|-
CSARGNSSYEQYF
TGCAGTGCTAGAGGGAATAGCTCCTACGAGCAGTACTTC
>TRBJ1-1|TRBV18|many|-
CASSPNSLSTEAFF
TGTGCCAGCTCACCAAATAGCCTGAGCACTGAAGCTTTCTTT
>TRBJ2-1|TRBV12-3/TRBV12-4|many|-
CASSLTEYNEQFF
TGTGCCAGCAGTTTGACGGAATACAATGAGCAGTTCTTC
>TRBJ2-5|TRBV11-2|few|-
CASSTRDDQETQYF
TGTGCCAGCAGCACCCGGGACGACCAAGAGACCCAGTACTTC
>TRBJ2-5|TRBV7-6|many|-
CASSLELAAQETQYF
TGTGCCAGCAGCTTAGAATTGGCAGCGCAAGAGACCCAGTACTTC
>TRBJ2-2|TRBV3-1|-|TRBD2
CASSPPRAGTTGELFF
TGTGCCAGCAGCCCACCTAGAGCGGGAACCACCGGGGAGCTGTTTTTT
>TRBJ1-2|TRBV5-1|-|TRBD1
CASSRDRENYGYTF
TGCGCCAGCAGCAGGGACAGGGAGAACTATGGCTACACCTTC
>TRBJ2-5|TRBV3-1|few|-
CASSQTWETQYF
TGTGCCAGCAGCCAGACCTGGGAGACCCAGTACTTC
>TRBJ1-2|TRBV12-3/TRBV12-4|few|-
CASSPTDWNYGYTF
TGTGCCAGCAGTCCCACGGACTGGAACTATGGCTACACCTTC